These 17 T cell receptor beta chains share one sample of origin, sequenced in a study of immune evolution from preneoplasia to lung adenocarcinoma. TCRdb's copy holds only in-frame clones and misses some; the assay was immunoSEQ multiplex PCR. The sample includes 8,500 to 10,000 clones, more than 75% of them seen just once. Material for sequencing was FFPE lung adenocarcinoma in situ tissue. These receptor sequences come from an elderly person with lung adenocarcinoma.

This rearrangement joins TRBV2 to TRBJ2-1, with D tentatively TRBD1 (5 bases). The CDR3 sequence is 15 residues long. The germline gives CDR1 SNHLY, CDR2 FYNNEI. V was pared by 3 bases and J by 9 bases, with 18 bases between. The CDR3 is CASSEEGAGLLEQFF. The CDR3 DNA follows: TGTGCCAGCAGTGAGGAAGGGGCTGGATTACTTGAGCAGTTCTTC.

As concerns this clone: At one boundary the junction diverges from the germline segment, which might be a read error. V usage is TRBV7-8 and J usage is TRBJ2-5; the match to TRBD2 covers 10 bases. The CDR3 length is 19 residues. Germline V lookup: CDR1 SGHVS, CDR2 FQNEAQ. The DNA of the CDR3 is TGTGCCAGCAGCTTAGTTCGGCCTAGCGGGGGCCGCCCCCAAGAGGCCCAGTACTTC. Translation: CASSLVRPSGGRPQEAQYF.

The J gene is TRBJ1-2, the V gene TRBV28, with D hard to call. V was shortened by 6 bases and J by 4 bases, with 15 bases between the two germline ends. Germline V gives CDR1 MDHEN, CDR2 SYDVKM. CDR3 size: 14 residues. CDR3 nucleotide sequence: TGTGCCAGCAGGACCAGGCGGTATGGCTATGGCTACACCTTC. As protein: CASRTRRYGYGYTF.

The CDR3 here is CASSWGPGSTEAFF. The CDR3 nucleotides read TGCGCCAGCAGCTGGGGGCCTGGGAGCACTGAAGCTTTCTTT. The chain is built from TRBV5-1 and TRBJ1-1; D is possibly TRBD1 (6 bases). Germline loops: CDR1 SGHRS, CDR2 YFSETQ. This CDR3 is built from 14 residues. V lost 3 bases and J lost 4, with 13 bases in between.

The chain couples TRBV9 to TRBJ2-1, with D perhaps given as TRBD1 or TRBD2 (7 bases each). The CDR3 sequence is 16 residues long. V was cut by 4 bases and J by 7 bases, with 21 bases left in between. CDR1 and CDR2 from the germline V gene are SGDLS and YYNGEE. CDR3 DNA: TGTGCCAGCAGCTCCCAGGGAGGGGGCGATAATAATGAGCAGTTCTTC. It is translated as CASSSQGGGDNNEQFF.

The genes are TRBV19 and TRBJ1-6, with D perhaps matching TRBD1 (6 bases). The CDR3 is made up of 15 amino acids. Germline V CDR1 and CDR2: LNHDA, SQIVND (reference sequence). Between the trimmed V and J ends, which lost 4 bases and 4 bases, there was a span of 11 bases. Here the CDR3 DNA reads TGTGCCAGTAGTAATGGGGGCCGGTATAATTCACCCCTCCACTTT. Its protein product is CASSNGGRYNSPLHF.

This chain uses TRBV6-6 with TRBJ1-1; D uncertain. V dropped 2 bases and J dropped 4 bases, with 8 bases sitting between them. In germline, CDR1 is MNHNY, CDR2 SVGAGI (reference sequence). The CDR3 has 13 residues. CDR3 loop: CASSYRPSTEAFF. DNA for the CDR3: TGTGCCAGCAGTTACCGACCGAGCACTGAAGCTTTCTTT.

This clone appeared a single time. The CDR3, as DNA: TGTGCCAGCAGCTTAGAGGGTTCCGGGCAGCCCCAGCATTTT. This encodes CASSLEGSGQPQHF. The chain couples TRBV7-9 to TRBJ1-5; D is ambiguous. CDR1 is SEHNR, CDR2 FQNEAQ, per germline (reference sequence). The CDR3 is made up of 14 amino acids. Deletions cut 1 base from V and 7 bases from J, with 11 bases between. The full variable domain, in which reference TRBV7-9 and TRBJ1-5 provide the parts outside the CDR3, is DTGVSQNPRHKITKRGQNVTFRCDPISEHNRLYWYRQTLGQGPEFLTYFQNEAQLEKSRLLSDRFSAERPKGSFSTLEIQRTEQGDSAMYLCASSLEGSGQPQHFGDGTRLSIL.

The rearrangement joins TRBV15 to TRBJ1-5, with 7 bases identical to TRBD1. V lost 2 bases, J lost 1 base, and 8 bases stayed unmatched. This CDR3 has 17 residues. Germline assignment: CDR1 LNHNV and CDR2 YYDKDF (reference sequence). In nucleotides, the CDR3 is TGTGCCACCAGCAGACACAACAGGGGAGGGAGCAATCAGCCCCAGCATTTT. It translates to CATSRHNRGGSNQPQHF.

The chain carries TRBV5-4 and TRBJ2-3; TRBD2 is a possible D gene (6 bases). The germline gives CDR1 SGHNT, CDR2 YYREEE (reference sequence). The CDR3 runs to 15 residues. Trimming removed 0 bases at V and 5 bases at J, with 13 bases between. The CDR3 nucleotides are TGTGCCAGCAGCTTGGCCGGGGGTTGGCAAGATACGCAGTATTTT. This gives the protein CASSLAGGWQDTQYF.

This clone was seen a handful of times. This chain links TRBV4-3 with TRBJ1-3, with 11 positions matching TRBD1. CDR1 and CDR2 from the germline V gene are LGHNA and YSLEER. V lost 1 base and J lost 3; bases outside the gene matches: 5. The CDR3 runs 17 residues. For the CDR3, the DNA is TGCGCCAGCAGCCAAGGCCCTGGGACAGGGGGTGGAAACACCATATATTTT. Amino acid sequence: CASSQGPGTGGGNTIYF.

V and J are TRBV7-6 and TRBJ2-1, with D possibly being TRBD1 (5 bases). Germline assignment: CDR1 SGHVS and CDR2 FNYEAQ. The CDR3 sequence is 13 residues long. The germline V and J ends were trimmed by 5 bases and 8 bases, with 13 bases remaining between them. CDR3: CASSPQVMDEQFF. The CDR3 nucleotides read TGTGCCAGCAGCCCACAGGTTATGGATGAGCAGTTCTTC.

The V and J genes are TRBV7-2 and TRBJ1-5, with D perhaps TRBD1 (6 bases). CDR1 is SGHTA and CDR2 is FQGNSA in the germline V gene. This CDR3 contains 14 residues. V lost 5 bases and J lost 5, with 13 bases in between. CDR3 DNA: TGTGCCAGCAGCATACAGGGTCGGGATCAGCCCCAGCATTTT. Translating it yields CASSIQGRDQPQHF.

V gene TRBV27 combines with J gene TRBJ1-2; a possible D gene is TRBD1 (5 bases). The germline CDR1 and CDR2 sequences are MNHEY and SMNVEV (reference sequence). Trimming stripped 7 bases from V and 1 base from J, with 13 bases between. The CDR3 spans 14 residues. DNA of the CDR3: TGTGCCAGCAAATCACAGGTGGGTAACTATGGCTACACCTTC. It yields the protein CASKSQVGNYGYTF.

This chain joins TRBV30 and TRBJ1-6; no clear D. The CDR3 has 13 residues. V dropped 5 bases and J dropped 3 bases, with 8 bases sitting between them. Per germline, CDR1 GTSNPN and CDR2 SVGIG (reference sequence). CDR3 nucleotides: TGTGCCTGGCGGGGTCTCTATAATTCACCCCTCCACTTT. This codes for CAWRGLYNSPLHF.

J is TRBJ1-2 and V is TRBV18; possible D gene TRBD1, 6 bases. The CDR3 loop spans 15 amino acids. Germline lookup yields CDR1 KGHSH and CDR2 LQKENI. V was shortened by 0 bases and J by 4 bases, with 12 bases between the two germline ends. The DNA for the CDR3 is TGTGCCAGCTCACCACCTCAACCAGGGGTCTATGGCTACACCTTC. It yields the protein CASSPPQPGVYGYTF.

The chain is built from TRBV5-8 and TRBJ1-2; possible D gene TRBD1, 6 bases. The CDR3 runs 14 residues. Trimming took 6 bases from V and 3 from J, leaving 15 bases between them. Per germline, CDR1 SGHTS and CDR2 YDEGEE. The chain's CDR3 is CASTGVIRDYGYTF. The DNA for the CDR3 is TGTGCCAGCACAGGGGTCATAAGAGACTATGGCTACACCTTC.